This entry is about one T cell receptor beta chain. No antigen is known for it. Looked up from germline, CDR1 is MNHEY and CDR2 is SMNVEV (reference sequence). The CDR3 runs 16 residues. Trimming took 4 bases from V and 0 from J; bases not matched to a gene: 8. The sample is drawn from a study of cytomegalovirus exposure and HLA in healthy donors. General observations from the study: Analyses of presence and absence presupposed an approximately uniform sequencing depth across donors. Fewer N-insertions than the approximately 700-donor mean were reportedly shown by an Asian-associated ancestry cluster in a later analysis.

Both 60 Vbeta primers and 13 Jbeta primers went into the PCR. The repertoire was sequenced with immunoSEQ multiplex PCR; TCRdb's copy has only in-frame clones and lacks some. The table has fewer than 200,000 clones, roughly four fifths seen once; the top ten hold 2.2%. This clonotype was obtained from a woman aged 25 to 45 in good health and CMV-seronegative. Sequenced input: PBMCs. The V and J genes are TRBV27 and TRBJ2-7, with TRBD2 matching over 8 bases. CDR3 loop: CASSSLTGGISYEQYF. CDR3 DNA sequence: TGTGCCAGCAGTTCTCTAACGGGAGGGATCTCCTACGAGCAGTACTTC.